This TCR beta chain was sequenced in a study of control samples from healthy donors and cancer patients. J gave up 8 bases and V 2 bases, and 11 bases lay outside the gene matches. CDR1 and CDR2 from the germline V gene are MNHEY and SVGEGT. The CDR3 sequence is 15 residues long. The method was immunoSEQ multiplex PCR; TCRdb's version includes in-frame clones alone and lacks a portion of them. This table holds 150,000 to 200,000 clones, just under 95% found once. This sequence joins TRBV6-2 or TRBV6-3 and TRBJ1-2; 7 nucleotides align to TRBD1. Sequencing was done on a sample of blood. The TCR originated in a woman aged 55-69 years in good health. The CDR3 nucleotides are TGTGCCAGCAGTTACAGACAGGGAGGCTCCCAAGGCTACACCTTC. Amino acids: CASSYRQGGSQGYTF.